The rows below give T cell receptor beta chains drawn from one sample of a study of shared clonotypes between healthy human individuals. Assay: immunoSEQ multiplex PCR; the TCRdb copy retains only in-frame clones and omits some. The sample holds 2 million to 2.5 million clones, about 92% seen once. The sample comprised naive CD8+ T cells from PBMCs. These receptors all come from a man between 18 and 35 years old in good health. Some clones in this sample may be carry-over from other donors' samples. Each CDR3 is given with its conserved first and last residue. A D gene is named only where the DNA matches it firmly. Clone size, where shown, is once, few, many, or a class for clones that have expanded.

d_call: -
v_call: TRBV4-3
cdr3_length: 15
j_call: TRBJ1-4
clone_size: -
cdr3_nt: TGCGCCAGCAGCCAAGATGGGGCGGGAAATGAAAAACTGTTTTTT
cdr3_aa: CASSQDGAGNEKLFF

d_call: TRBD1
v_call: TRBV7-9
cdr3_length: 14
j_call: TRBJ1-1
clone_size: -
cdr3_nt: TGTGCCAGCAGCCCGAGGGACAGGGGCCTCGAGGCTTTCTTT
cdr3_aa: CASSPRDRGLEAFF

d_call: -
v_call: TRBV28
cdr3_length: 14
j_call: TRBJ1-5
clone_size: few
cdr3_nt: TGTGCCAGCAGTTTGTCTCTCGGGAGACAGCCCCAGCATTTT
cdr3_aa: CASSLSLGRQPQHF

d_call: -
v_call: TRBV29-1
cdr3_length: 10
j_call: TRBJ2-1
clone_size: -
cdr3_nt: TGCAGCGTTCCTGGGACAGAGCAGTTCTTC
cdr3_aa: CSVPGTEQFF

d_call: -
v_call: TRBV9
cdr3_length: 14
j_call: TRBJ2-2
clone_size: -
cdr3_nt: TGTGCCAGCAGCGTTAGGGGTTGGACCGGGGAGCTGTTTTTT
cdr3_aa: CASSVRGWTGELFF

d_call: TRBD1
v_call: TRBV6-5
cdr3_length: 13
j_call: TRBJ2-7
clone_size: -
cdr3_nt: TGTGCCAGCAGGTTGACAGGGGCTCGGGAGCAGTACTTC
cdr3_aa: CASRLTGAREQYF

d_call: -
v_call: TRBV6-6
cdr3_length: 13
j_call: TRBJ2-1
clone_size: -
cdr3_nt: TGTGCCAGCAGTTACCTAATCCTGGACCAGCAGTTCTTC
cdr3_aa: CASSYLILDQQFF

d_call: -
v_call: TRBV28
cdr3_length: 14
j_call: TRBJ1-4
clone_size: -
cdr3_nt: TGTGCCAGCAGTCTATCATGGACCGGTGAAAAACTGTTTTTT
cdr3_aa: CASSLSWTGEKLFF

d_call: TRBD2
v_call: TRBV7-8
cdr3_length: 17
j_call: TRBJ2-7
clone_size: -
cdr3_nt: TGTGCCAGCAGCTTAGCGCGGCTAGCGGGAGATATATACGAGCAGTACTTC
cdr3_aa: CASSLARLAGDIYEQYF

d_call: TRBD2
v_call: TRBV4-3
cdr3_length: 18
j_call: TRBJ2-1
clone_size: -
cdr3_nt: TGCGCCAGCAGCCCTGGGACTAGCGGTGACAGCCGCTACAATGAGCAGTTCTTC
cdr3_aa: CASSPGTSGDSRYNEQFF

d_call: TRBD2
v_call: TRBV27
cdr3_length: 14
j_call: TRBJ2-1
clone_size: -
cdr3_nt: TGTGCCAGCAGTCCGGGACTAGCGGGAAATGAGCAGTTCTTC
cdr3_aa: CASSPGLAGNEQFF

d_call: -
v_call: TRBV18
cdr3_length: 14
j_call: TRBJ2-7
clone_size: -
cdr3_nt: TGTGCCAGCTCACCCGAACAAAATGCGTACGAGCAGTACTTC
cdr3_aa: CASSPEQNAYEQYF

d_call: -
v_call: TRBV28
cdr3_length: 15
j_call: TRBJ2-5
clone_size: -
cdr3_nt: TGTGCCAGCAGTTTCGGGATAGGTCAGCAAGAGACCCAGTACTTC
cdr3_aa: CASSFGIGQQETQYF

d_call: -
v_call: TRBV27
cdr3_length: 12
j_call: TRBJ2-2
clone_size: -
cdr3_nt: TGTGCCAGCAGTTTATATCCCGGGGAGCTGTTTTTT
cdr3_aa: CASSLYPGELFF

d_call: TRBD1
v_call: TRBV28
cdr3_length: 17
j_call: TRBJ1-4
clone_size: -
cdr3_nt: TGTGCCAGCAGGCCCGGGACAGGGGTCAAGGTGGATGAAAAACTGTTTTTT
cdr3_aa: CASRPGTGVKVDEKLFF

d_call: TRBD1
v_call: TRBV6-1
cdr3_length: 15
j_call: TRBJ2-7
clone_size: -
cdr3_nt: TGTGCCAGCAGTGAAATGAGACAGGGTGTAAACGAGCAGTACTTC
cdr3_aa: CASSEMRQGVNEQYF

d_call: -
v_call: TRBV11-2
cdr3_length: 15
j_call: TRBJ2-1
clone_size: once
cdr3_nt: TGTGCCAGCAGCGAGCGCCGGGACTTTCACAATGAGCAGTTCTTC
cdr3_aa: CASSERRDFHNEQFF

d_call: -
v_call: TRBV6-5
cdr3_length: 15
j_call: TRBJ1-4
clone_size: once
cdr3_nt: TGTGCCAGCAGCCAGTATCCGTCAGGGAATGAAAAACTGTTTTTT
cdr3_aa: CASSQYPSGNEKLFF

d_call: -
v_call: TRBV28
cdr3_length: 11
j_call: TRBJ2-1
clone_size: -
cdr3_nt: TGTGCCAGCAGTTTATTGAATGAGCAGTTCTTC
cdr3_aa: CASSLLNEQFF

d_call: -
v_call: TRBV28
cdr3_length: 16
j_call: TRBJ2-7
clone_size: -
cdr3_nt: TGTGCCAGCAGCGCCAGGGAGTGGTCCCCCTACTACGAGCAGTACTTC
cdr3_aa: CASSAREWSPYYEQYF

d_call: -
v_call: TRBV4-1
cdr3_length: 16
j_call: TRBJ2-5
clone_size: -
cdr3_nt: TGCGCCAGCAGCCAACGAGGGGGGGATCGGCCAGAGACCCAGTACTTC
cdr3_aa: CASSQRGGDRPETQYF

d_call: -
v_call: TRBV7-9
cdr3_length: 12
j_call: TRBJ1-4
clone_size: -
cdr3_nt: TGTGCCAGCAGCTCGGACCTTAGAAAACTGTTTTTT
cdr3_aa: CASSSDLRKLFF

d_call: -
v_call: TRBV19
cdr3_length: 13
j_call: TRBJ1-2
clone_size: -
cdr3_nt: TGTGCCAGTAGTATAGAAGAATACTATGGCTACACCTTC
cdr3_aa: CASSIEEYYGYTF

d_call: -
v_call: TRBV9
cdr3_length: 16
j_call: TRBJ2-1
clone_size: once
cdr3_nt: TGTGCCAGCAGCGGGTTTGGACATAGCTCCTACAATGAGCAGTTCTTC
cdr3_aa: CASSGFGHSSYNEQFF

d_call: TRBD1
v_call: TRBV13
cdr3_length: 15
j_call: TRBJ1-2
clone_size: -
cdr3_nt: TGTGCCAGCAGCGAACAGGGGTTAGAAGCTGAAGGCTACACCTTC
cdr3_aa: CASSEQGLEAEGYTF

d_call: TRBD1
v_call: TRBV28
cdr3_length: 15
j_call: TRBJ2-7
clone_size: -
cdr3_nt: TGTGCCAGCAGTTTGGCGGCGGGGACAGGTGACGAGCAGTACTTC
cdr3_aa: CASSLAAGTGDEQYF

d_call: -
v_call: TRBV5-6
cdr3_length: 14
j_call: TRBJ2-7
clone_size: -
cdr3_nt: TGTGCCAGCAGCCTGGCGGCAGCTTTCGGGGAGCAGTACTTC
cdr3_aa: CASSLAAAFGEQYF

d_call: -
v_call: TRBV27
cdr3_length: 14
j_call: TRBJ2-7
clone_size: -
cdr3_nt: TGTGCCAGCAGTCCTGGACTGGGGACCTACGAGCAGTACTTC
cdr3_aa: CASSPGLGTYEQYF

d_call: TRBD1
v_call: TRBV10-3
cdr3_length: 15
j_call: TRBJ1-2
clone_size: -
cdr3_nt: TGTGCCATCAGTGGGAGGACAGGGTATAACTATGGCTACACCTTC
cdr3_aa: CAISGRTGYNYGYTF

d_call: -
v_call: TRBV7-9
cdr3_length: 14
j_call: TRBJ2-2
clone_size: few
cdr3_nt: TGTGCCAGCAGCTCGTTTATCTCGGCTCGGGAGCTGTTTTTT
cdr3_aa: CASSSFISARELFF

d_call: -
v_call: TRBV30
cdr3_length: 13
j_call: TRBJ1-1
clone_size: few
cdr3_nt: TGTGCCTGGCGTGATGCGGGATACACTGAAGCTTTCTTT
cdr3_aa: CAWRDAGYTEAFF

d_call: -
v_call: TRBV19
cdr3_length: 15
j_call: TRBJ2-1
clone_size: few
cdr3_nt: TGTGCCAGTAGTGCGACGGGAGTAGGGTTAGATGAGCAGTTCTTC
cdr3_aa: CASSATGVGLDEQFF

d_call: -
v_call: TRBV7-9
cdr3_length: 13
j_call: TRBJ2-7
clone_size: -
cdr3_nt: TGTGCCAGCTTGGGGGGCGGAACCTACGAGCAGTACTTC
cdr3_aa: CASLGGGTYEQYF

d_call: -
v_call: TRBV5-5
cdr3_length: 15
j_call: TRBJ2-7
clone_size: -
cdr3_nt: TGTGCCAGCAGCCCGGTGGAATGGGGCCTCTACGAGCAGTACTTC
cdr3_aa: CASSPVEWGLYEQYF

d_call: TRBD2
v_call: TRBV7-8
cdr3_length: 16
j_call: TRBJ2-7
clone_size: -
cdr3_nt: TGTGCCAGCAGCTCCCACCAGCGGGAGGGCCCCTACGAGCAGTACTTC
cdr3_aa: CASSSHQREGPYEQYF

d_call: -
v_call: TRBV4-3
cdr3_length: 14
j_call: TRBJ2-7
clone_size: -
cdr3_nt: TGCGCCAGCAGCCCAACAACAGGGACCTACGAGCAGTACTTC
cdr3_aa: CASSPTTGTYEQYF

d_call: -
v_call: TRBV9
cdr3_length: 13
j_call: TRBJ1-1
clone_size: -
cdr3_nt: TGTGCCAGCAGCGTAGGCATGAACACTGAAGCTTTCTTT
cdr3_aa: CASSVGMNTEAFF

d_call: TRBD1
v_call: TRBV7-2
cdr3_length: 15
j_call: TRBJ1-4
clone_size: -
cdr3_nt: TGTGCCAGCAGCTTAGTCCTCAGGGGGGAAGAAAAGCTGTTTTTT
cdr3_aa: CASSLVLRGEEKLFF

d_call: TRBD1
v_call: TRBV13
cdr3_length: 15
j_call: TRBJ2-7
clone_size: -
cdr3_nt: TGTGCCAGCAGCCCCGCGCGGGACAGGGCCTACGAGCAGTACTTC
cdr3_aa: CASSPARDRAYEQYF

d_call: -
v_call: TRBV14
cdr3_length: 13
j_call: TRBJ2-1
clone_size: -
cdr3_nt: TGTGCCAGCAGCCAAGTAGGCGGAAATGAGCAGTTCTTC
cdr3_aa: CASSQVGGNEQFF

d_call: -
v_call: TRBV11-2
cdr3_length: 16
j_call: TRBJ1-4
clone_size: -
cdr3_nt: TGTGCCAGCAGCGCCGGGGTCGGGACCTCTAATGAAAAACTGTTTTTT
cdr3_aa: CASSAGVGTSNEKLFF

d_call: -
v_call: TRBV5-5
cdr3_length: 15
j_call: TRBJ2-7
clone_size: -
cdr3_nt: TGTGCCAGCATCCTAACTAGTTCCCTAACCTACGAGCAGTACTTC
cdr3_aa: CASILTSSLTYEQYF

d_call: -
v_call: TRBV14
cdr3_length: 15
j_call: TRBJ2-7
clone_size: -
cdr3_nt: TGTGCCAGCAGCCTTCTGACAGGACCTACCTACGAGCAGTACTTC
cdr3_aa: CASSLLTGPTYEQYF

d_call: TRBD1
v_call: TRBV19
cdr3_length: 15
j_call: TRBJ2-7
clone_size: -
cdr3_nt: TGTGCCAGTAGTATATTCCGGGACAGAGCCTACGAGCAGTACTTC
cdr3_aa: CASSIFRDRAYEQYF

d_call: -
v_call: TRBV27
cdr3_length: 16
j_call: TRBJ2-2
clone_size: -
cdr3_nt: TGTGCCAGCAGTTTAGTTGTGGGAGTTGGCACCGGGGAGCTGTTTTTT
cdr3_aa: CASSLVVGVGTGELFF

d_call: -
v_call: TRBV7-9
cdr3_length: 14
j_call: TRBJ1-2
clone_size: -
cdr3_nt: TGTGCCAGCAGCCCACCTACAGGGCCCCATGGCTACACCTTC
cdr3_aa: CASSPPTGPHGYTF

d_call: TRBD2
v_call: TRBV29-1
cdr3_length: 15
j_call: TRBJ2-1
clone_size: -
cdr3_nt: TGCAGCGTTGATGGGCTAGCGGACCCCTACAATGAGCAGTTCTTC
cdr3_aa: CSVDGLADPYNEQFF

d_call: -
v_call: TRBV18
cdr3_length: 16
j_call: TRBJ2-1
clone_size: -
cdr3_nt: TGTGCCAGCTCACCACGCGCGAGGATGGCCTACAATGAGCAGTTCTTC
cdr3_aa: CASSPRARMAYNEQFF

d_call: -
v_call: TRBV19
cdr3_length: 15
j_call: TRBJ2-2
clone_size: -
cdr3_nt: TGTGCCAGTAGTGCCGCCCGACTAGTGGGCGGGGAGCTGTTTTTT
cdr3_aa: CASSAARLVGGELFF

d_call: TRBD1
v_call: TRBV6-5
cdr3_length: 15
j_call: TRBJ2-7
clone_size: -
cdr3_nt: TGTGCCAGCAGTTACGTGGGACAGGGGGGATACGAGCAGTACTTC
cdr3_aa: CASSYVGQGGYEQYF

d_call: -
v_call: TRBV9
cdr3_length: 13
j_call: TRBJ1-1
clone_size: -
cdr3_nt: TGTGCCAGCAGCGCGGGGGGTCGCACTGAAGCTTTCTTT
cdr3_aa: CASSAGGRTEAFF

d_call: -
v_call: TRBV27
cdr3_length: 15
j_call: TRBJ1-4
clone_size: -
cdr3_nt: TGTGCCAGCAGTCCGGAACAGGGACCGAATGAAAAACTGTTTTTT
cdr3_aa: CASSPEQGPNEKLFF

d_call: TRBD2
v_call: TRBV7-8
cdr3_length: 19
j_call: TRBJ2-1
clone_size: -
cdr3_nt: TGTGCCAGCAGCCAACGACTAGCGGGAGGGCCCGGGGTATACAATGAGCAGTTCTTC
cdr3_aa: CASSQRLAGGPGVYNEQFF